This T cell receptor (beta chain) was identified in a study of somatic mutations in cytotoxic T cells in rheumatoid arthritis. Study context: Some V beta antibody-stained T-cell populations were flow-sorted at nearly 100% purity, including V beta1+ cells sequenced for TCRB.

The CDR3 loop spans 15 amino acids. CDR1 is SGHRS, CDR2 YFSETQ, per germline. V shed 2 bases and J 5 bases; nucleotides not matched to a gene: 6. The assay was immunoSEQ multiplex PCR, and TCRdb's table has in-frame clones only and misses some. The sample records 3,500 or so clones, approximately 88% being singletons. V and J are TRBV5-1 and TRBJ2-5; 10 positions match TRBD2. This clonotype originated in a man aged 50 or older with rheumatoid arthritis. The specimen was CD8+ T cells sorted from blood. CDR3 in amino acids: CASSFSGGTGETQYF. Here the CDR3 DNA reads TGCGCCAGCAGCTTTAGCGGGGGGACGGGGGAGACCCAGTACTTC.